This TCR beta chain was sequenced during a study of T cell repertoires in ileal Crohn's disease. Sequencing was performed with immunoSEQ multiplex PCR; in TCRdb, only in-frame clones are kept and a portion is missing. This table holds approximately 5,000 clones, 80% to 90% found once. V dropped 2 bases and J dropped 1 base, with 12 bases sitting between them. Germline lookup yields CDR1 SGHTA and CDR2 FQGNSA. The CDR3 covers 16 residues. Specimen: ileal tissue. The clonotype was recovered from an adult with Crohn's disease. V is TRBV7-2 and J is TRBJ1-5, with no clear D. CDR3 nucleotides: TGTGCCAGCAGCTTACTGGGAGGGTGGAGCAATCAGCCCCAGCATTTT. Encoded protein: CASSLLGGWSNQPQHF.